The 2 T cell receptor beta chains below come from one sample, sequenced in a study of spatial heterogeneity in lung cancer. Findings and caveats of the study: Expanded alpha and beta TCR counts within tumors tracked tumor mutation counts.

No antigens are known for them. One entry per CDR3 protein results from TCRdb running MiXCR on the 5' RACE reads. The table lists 13,000 or so distinct CDR3 sequences, approximately 4.8% of them singletons. Time point defined: sample taken at primary tumor resection. The source was lung tumor tissue, collected at surgery. The receptors here all came from a male donor with early-stage non-small cell lung cancer.

A note on this clonotype: A library made for alpha chains picked up this beta chain off target, so its size means little. The V call is TRBV7-2, the J call TRBJ2-5, with 9 bases lining up with TRBD1. V gave up 7 bases and J gave up 5 bases; unmatched junction bases: 20. Germline V CDR1 and CDR2: SGHTA, FQGNSA. The CDR3 runs 18 residues. CDR3 sequence: CASTSNRGRQPRRETQYF. For the CDR3, the DNA is TGTGCCAGCACTTCAAACAGGGGGCGTCAGCCCCGCCGGGAGACCCAGTACTTC.

A note on this clonotype: A library prepared for alpha chains yielded this beta chain as an off-target read; its size is of little meaning. V usage is TRBV9 and J usage is TRBJ1-4, with a possible D match to TRBD1 (6 bases). Germline V CDR1 and CDR2: SGDLS, YYNGEE. The length of the CDR3 is 14 residues. The ends were cut back, 4 bases at V and 7 bases at J, with 14 bases in the middle. The CDR3 reads CASSLRGGIEKLFF. In DNA, the CDR3 is TGTGCCAGCAGCCTGCGTGGGGGCATTGAAAAACTGTTTTTT.